The present T cell receptor (beta chain) was sequenced within a study of blood T cell repertoires in COVID-19. Study information: Acute and convalescent COVID-19 specimens originated in the United States, Italy and Spain. The analysed material was cDNA or gDNA that came from T cells, B-cell-depleted T cells, or PBMCs.

Germline assignment: CDR1 SEHNR and CDR2 FQNEAQ (reference sequence). This CDR3 is 15 amino acids long. In regard to this clone: The junction differs from germline at one of its ends, possibly a read error.

Original analysis: Nucleated cell number was recorded as an estimate derived from reference gene primer amplification. Method: immunoSEQ multiplex PCR; TCRdb's copy keeps in-frame clones and lacks some. That table supplies the V and J calls and clone size; D and trimming were determined from the DNA. The data contain about 340,000 clones, around 88% of them singletons. The V gene is TRBV7-9, the J gene TRBJ2-7; TRBD1 matches 9 bases. The sequence came from a man aged 25 to 40 with active or convalescent COVID-19. Sequencing input: peripheral blood. CDR3 amino acids: CASSPQDRGSNEQYF. The CDR3 DNA sequence: TGTGCCAGCAGCCCCCAGGACAGGGGCTCCAACGAGCAGTACTTC.